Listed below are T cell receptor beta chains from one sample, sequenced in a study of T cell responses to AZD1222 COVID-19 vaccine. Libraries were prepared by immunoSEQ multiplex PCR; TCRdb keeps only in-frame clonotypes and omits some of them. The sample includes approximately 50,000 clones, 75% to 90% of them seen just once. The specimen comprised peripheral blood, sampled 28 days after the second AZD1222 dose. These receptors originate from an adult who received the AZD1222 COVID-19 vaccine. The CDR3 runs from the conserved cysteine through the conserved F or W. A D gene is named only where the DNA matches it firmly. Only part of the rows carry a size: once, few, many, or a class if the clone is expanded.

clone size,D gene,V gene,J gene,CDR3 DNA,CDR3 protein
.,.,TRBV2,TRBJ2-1,TGTGCCAGCAGTTCCCAGGTGAATTCCTACAATGAGCAGTTCTTC,CASSSQVNSYNEQFF
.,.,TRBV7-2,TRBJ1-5,TGTGCCAGCAGCTTAGTCTCAAGGGCGGAGGAGCCCCAGCATTTT,CASSLVSRAEEPQHF
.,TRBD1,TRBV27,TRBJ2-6,TGTGCCAGCAGTTACCTTGACAGGGCCGCCAACGCTGGGGCCAACGTCCTGACTTTC,CASSYLDRAANAGANVLTF
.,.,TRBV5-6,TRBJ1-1,TGTGCCAGCACCTATTGGAACGGTGGGAACACTGAAGCTTTCTTT,CASTYWNGGNTEAFF
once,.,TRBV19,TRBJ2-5,TGTGCCAGTAGTAAAGGGACTTCGGGGAGGGAGACCCAGTACTTC,CASSKGTSGRETQYF
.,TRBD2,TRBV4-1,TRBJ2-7,TGCGCCAGCAGCCACCCAAATGCGGGAGGGAATTACGAGCAGTACTTC,CASSHPNAGGNYEQYF
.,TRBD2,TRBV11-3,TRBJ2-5,TGTGCCAGCAGCTTAGGGCGCGGGGGGCAAGAGACCCAGTACTTC,CASSLGRGGQETQYF
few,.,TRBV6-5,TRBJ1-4,TGTGCCAGCAGTTACGGAGGGTATAATGAAAAACTGTTTTTT,CASSYGGYNEKLFF
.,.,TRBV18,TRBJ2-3,TGTGCCAGCTCACCAGAAGGGTACACGCAGTATTTT,CASSPEGYTQYF
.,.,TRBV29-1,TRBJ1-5,TGCAGCGTTACCCCACAGGGAGGCCAGCCCCAGCATTTT,CSVTPQGGQPQHF
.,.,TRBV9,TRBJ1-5,TGTGCCAGCAGCGGGGGGGCAGGAGGGTTTTATCAGCCCCAGCATTTT,CASSGGAGGFYQPQHF
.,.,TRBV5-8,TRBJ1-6,TGTGCCAGCAGCTCGGACCGGTGGAATCGTTCACCCCTCCACTTT,CASSSDRWNRSPLHF
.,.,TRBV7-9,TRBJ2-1,TGTGCCAGCAGCCGTTTCAGCTCCTACAATGAGCAGTTCTTC,CASSRFSSYNEQFF
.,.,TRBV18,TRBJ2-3,TGTGCCAGCTCACCACCAAGGAGCCCCTTTGGCACAGATACGCAGTATTTT,CASSPPRSPFGTDTQYF
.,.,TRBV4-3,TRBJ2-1,TGCGCCAGCAGCCAAGGAAGTCCTAATAATGAGCAGTTCTTC,CASSQGSPNNEQFF
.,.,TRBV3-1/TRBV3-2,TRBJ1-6,TGTGCCAGCAGCCAAAGTGAGTCCTATAATTCACCCCTCCACTTT,CASSQSESYNSPLHF
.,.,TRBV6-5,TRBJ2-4,TGTGCCAGCAGGGAGGGAGGCATTCAGTACTTC,CASREGGIQYF
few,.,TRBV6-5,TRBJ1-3,TGTGCCAGCAGTATCCAGGGCTCTGGAAACACCATATATTTT,CASSIQGSGNTIYF
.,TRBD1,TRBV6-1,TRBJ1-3,TGTGCCAGCAGTGAACAGGGGGGGAGAAACACCATATATTTT,CASSEQGGRNTIYF
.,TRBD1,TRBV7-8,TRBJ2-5,TGTGCCAGCAGCCTAGGGGCCTTGGGACAGGGGTACCAAGAGACCCAGTACTTC,CASSLGALGQGYQETQYF
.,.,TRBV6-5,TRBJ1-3,TGTGCCACCAGGGACCTCTACGGAAACACCATATATTTT,CATRDLYGNTIYF
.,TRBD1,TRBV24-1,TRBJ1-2,TGTGCCACCAGTGATGCAGGACAGGGAATCTATGGCTACACCTTC,CATSDAGQGIYGYTF
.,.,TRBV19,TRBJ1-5,TGTGCCTCCGCTCCGACAGGATATAGCAATCAGCCCCAGCATTTT,CASAPTGYSNQPQHF
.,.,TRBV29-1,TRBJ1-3,TGCAGCGCTGTGACATTAAGCTCTGGAAACACCATATATTTT,CSAVTLSSGNTIYF
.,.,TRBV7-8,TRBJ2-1,TGTGCCAGCAGCTTAATGCTGAGCTCCTACAATGAGCAGTTCTTC,CASSLMLSSYNEQFF
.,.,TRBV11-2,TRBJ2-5,TGTGCCAGCGCGGGGTTCAGCCAAGAGACCCAGTACTTC,CASAGFSQETQYF
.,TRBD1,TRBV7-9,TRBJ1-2,TGTGCCAGCAGTACAGGACAGGATCTCTCTAACTATGGCTACACCTTC,CASSTGQDLSNYGYTF
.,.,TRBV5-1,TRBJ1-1,TGCGCCAGCAGCTTGGAACGAGGGAGGAGCACTGAAGCTTTCTTT,CASSLERGRSTEAFF
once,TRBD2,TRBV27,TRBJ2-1,TGTGCCAGCAGTTTTCTAGCGGTCTACAATGAGCAGTTCTTC,CASSFLAVYNEQFF
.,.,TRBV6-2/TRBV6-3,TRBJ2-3,TGTGCCAGCAGCCCCTTGGGACATCTACGTCTCACAGATACGCAGTATTTT,CASSPLGHLRLTDTQYF
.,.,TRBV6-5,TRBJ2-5,TGTGCCAGCAGTAAGGCCGCGGAGACCCAGTACTTC,CASSKAAETQYF
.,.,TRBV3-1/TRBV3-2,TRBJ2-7,TGTGCCAGCAGCCAATTCTCCTACGAGCAGTACTTC,CASSQFSYEQYF
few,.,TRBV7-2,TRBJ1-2,TGTGCCAGCAGCTCCCACCAAGGCAGGGATTATGGCTACACCTTC,CASSSHQGRDYGYTF
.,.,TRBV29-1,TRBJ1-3,TGCAGCGTTGGTGGCGGACAGGGAAACACCATATATTTT,CSVGGGQGNTIYF
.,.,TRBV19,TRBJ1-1,TGTGCCAGTACCCCCGAGTGGAGAACTGAAGCTTTCTTT,CASTPEWRTEAFF
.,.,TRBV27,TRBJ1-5,TGTGCCAGCAGTCTGAACGCCGTATACAATCAGCCCCAGCATTTT,CASSLNAVYNQPQHF
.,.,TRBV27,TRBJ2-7,TGTGCCAGCAGTTTGAGAGGTAGATACTACGAGCAGTACTTC,CASSLRGRYYEQYF
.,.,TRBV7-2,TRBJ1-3,TGTGCCAGCAGGTCGGGGTCGGGGATGGCATATTTT,CASRSGSGMAYF
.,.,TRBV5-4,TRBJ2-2,TGTGCCAGCAGTTCCGGGACGGTCGTCAACACCGGGGAGCTGTTTTTT,CASSSGTVVNTGELFF
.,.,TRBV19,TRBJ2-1,TGTGCCAGTAGCGGCCCGAGCTCCTACAATGAGCAGTTCTTC,CASSGPSSYNEQFF
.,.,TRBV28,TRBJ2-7,TGTGCCAGCGGTACTCTTGGGGGAGCGGCCGAAGCCCAGCAGTACTTC,CASGTLGGAAEAQQYF
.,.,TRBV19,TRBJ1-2,TGTGCCAGTAGTATAGCGACAGGCCCAAACTATGGCTACACCTTC,CASSIATGPNYGYTF
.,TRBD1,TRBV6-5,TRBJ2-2,TGTGCCAGCCAGGGACAGGGGACCGGGGAGCTGTTTTTT,CASQGQGTGELFF
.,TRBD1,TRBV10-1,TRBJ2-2,TGCGCCGGCCTCGGACAGGGGGCCACCGGGGAGCTGTTTTTT,CAGLGQGATGELFF
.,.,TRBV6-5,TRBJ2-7,TGTGCCAGCAGTTATATAGGCGAGCAGTACTTC,CASSYIGEQYF
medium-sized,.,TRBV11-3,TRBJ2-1,TGTGCCAGCAGCGAAGGATTGTCCTACAATGAGCAGTTCTTC,CASSEGLSYNEQFF
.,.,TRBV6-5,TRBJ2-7,TGTGCCAGCAGATTACAGGGTTCCTTCTACGAGCAGTACTTC,CASRLQGSFYEQYF
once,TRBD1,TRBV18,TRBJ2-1,TGTGCCAGCTCACCACCCCGAGGACAGGGGAAGAATGAGCAGTTCTTC,CASSPPRGQGKNEQFF
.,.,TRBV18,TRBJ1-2,TGTGCCAGCTCTCTGAATATAGTAGGTGGAGAGGGCTACACCTTC,CASSLNIVGGEGYTF
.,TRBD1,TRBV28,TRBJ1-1,TGTGCCAGCAGTAGGGGGACAGGTTTCACTGAAGCTTTCTTT,CASSRGTGFTEAFF
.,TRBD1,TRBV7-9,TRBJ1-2,TGTGCCAGCAGCCCTCGGACAGGGGGCGTTTCGTATAACTATGGCTACACCTTC,CASSPRTGGVSYNYGYTF
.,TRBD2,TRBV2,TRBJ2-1,TGTGCCAGCAGTGATGGGCGGGGGGGCCCCTACAATGAGCAGTTCTTC,CASSDGRGGPYNEQFF
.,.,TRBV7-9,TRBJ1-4,TGTGCCAGCAGCTTAGCGAACCCGATTAATGAAAAACTGTTTTTT,CASSLANPINEKLFF
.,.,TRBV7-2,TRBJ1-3,TGTGCCAGCAGCGCCATGGGGGGATCCTCTGGAAACACCATATATTTT,CASSAMGGSSGNTIYF